This T cell receptor (beta chain) was documented in a study of graft-versus-host responses after intestinal transplantation. Sequencing was performed with immunoSEQ multiplex PCR; in TCRdb, only in-frame clones are kept and a portion is missing. Found here are 100,000 to 120,000 clones, 90% to 95% of them singletons; the top ten hold roughly 0.5%. As to this clone: The antigen remains undetermined.

This CDR3 has 15 amino acids. Germline lookup yields CDR1 SGHVS and CDR2 FNYEAQ. Losses at the gene ends were 1 base for V and 2 bases for J; bases not matched to a gene: 3. The chain joins TRBV7-6 to TRBJ2-7, with TRBD2 identical over 9 bases. The specimen was unstimulated CD8+ T cells sorted from spleen or lymph node cells, collected before intestinal transplant. The source of this sequence is a human donor who received an intestinal transplant. This CDR3 reads CASSLEASGTYEQYF. The CDR3 DNA reads as TGTGCCAGCAGCTTAGAGGCTAGCGGGACCTACGAGCAGTACTTC.